The clone carrying this TCR beta chain was counted at least ten times. The entry originates in a study of regulatory T cells in long-lasting Graves disease. Arm-PCR of CDR3 regions and iRepertoire HTBI primers were the basis on which TCR beta libraries were built. A single record per CDR3 protein comes from TCRdb applying MiXCR to the multiplex PCR reads. The sample holds 250,000 to 300,000 distinct CDR3 sequences, about 20% seen once. The time point: newly diagnosed GD, antithyroid drugs for less than 3 months. There was RNA extracted from PBMCs, and the TCR library was made from it. The V end lost 0 bases, the J end lost 5 bases, and 8 bases lay between the germline ends. Germline V gene sequence: CDR1 SGHRS, CDR2 YFSETQ. This CDR3 has 13 amino acids. This same sample was also taken into another study, of T cells in Graves' hyperthyroidism and ophthalmopathy.

This receptor was identified in a woman younger than 45 with Graves disease. The sequencing used peripheral blood mononuclear cells (PBMCs), collected at new diagnosis, from a patient treated with antithyroid drugs. The chain recombines TRBV5-1 with TRBJ2-5; D gene uncertain. The CDR3 reads CASSLELEETQYF. The DNA of the CDR3 is TGCGCCAGCAGCTTGGAGCTAGAGGAGACCCAGTACTTC.